The 28 T cell receptor beta chains listed next were all sequenced from one sample in a study of T cell repertoires in cytomegalovirus infection (dated by TCRdb to about 2019). Sequencing was performed on an Illumina HiSeq 1500. The raw public data were reprocessed by TCRdb itself: fastp quality trimming at Q25, MiXCR clonotype calling, in-frame beta chains only. For every CDR3 protein sequence, its rows merge into one entry that carries the most common genes and DNA. For this sample the table gives about a million distinct CDR3 sequences, of which roughly 31% were detected only once. About an eighth of the sample rests with the top ten. This sample's treatment or condition label indicates: in vitro stimulation with specific CMV peptide epitopes to enrich CMV-specific T cells. Their target antigens are unknown. Material: cultured CD8+ T cells from PBMCs, obtained from culture after CMV antigen stimulation. The receptors here all came from a human donor in good health (CMV status not recorded). Some clones in this sample may be carry-over from other donors' samples.

This clonotype has a count of ten or more. V and J are TRBV7-8 and TRBJ1-2; 9 nucleotides agree with TRBD1. V lost 5 bases and J lost 8; bases outside the gene matches: 12. Germline V lookup: CDR1 SGHVS, CDR2 FQNEAQ. The CDR3 spans 15 residues. Here the CDR3 DNA reads TGTGCCAGCAGCGGGAGGGACAGGGAATTGGAGGGCTACACCTTC. It yields the protein CASSGRDRELEGYTF.

A remark on this clonotype: A far larger clone is a single base away, which makes a read error likely. Written as DNA, the CDR3 is TGTGCCAGCAGCGGGCAGACCCAGTACTTC. It yields the protein CASSGQTQYF. This sequence joins TRBV9 and TRBJ2-5; D unclear. Germline-derived CDR1 and CDR2 are SGDLS and YYNGEE. The CDR3 is 10 residues long. Trimming removed 3 bases at V and 6 bases at J, with 3 bases between.

This clonotype was recorded at least ten times. The chain combines TRBV7-8 with TRBJ1-1; D may be TRBD1 (6 bases). In germline, CDR1 is SGHVS, CDR2 FQNEAQ. V was cut by 4 bases and J by 3 bases, with 18 bases left in between. This CDR3 region has 16 residues. The CDR3 region has the DNA TGTGCCAGCAGCTCTATCCCTCAGGGGAGGGACACTGAAGCTTTCTTT. Translating it yields CASSSIPQGRDTEAFF.

The chain has TRBV27 and TRBJ2-3; 11 bases agree with TRBD2. V was pared by 0 bases and J by 4 bases, with 6 bases of the junction left unmatched. CDR1 is MNHEY, CDR2 SMNVEV, per germline (reference sequence). The CDR3 spans 17 residues. CDR3 sequence: CASSLSLAGGPADTQYF. As DNA, the CDR3 is TGTGCCAGCAGTTTATCCTTAGCGGGGGGGCCTGCAGATACGCAGTATTTT.

V and J are TRBV12-3 or TRBV12-4 and TRBJ1-5, with TRBD1 as a possible D gene (5 bases). V gave up 10 bases and J gave up 0 bases, with 13 bases separating them. There are 14 residues in the CDR3. The CDR3 DNA sequence: TGTGCCAACACCCTCGGGGGTAGCAATCAGCCCCAGCATTTT. This translates into CANTLGGSNQPQHF.

This clonotype has more than one count but fewer than ten. The genes are TRBV27 and TRBJ2-7; D tentatively reads TRBD1 or TRBD2 (5 bases each). This CDR3 has 14 residues. Trimming cost V 5 bases and J 3 bases, with 14 bases left between them. CDR1 and CDR2 from the germline V gene are MNHEY and SMNVEV (reference sequence). The CDR3 region is CASSLGPSGYEQYF. The CDR3 DNA sequence: TGTGCCAGCAGTCTGGGACCCTCCGGCTACGAGCAGTACTTC.

This clonotype turned up a few times. The chain links TRBV12-3 or TRBV12-4 to TRBJ2-5; D ambiguous. The CDR3 consists of 13 residues. V lost 6 bases and J lost 2, with 10 bases in between. The CDR3 coding sequence is TGTGCCAGCAGCGACAATCCTCAAGAGACCCAGTACTTC. Translated: CASSDNPQETQYF.

The chain recombines TRBV12-3 or TRBV12-4 with TRBJ1-5; D gene unclear. This CDR3 contains 14 residues. V was cut by 6 bases and J by 4 bases, with 13 bases left in between. Here the CDR3 DNA reads TGTGCCAGCAGCCCCGGACTGCTGAATCAGCCCCAGCATTTT. Its translation is CASSPGLLNQPQHF.

A word on this clonotype: The junction shows a germline mismatch at one end, possibly a read error. The chain joins TRBV10-2 to TRBJ1-2; D is uncertain. The CDR3 sequence is 13 residues long. Germline CDR1 reads WSHSY; CDR2 reads SAAADI. The CDR3 DNA is TGCTCCAGCAGTATCGGCATTAACTATGGCTACACCTTC. Amino acid sequence: CSSSIGINYGYTF.

V gene TRBV27 combines with J gene TRBJ1-1; no firm D call. Trimming removed 8 bases from V and 9 bases from J, with 22 bases in between. The CDR3 loop spans 14 amino acids. Germline-derived CDR1 and CDR2 are MNHEY and SMNVEV (reference sequence). The CDR3 region has the DNA TGTGCCAGCGGAGCCGGCACGTCCGCGGCGAAAGCTTTCTTT. This translates into CASGAGTSAAKAFF.

The CDR3 region has the DNA TGCGCCAGCAGCTTGGCCACTATCGTCGGGGGGGCAGAAGAGCAGTACTTC. Its protein product is CASSLATIVGGAEEQYF. This chain uses TRBV5-1 with TRBJ2-7, with 8 nucleotides matching TRBD2. Trimming cost V 0 bases and J 7 bases; bases outside gene matches: 15. The CDR3 covers 17 residues. CDR1 and CDR2 (germline): SGHRS, YFSETQ.

This clonotype was counted between two and nine times. V is TRBV10-3 and J is TRBJ2-7; 10 bases line up with TRBD2. The V and J ends lost 9 bases and 2 bases, in that order; junction bases with no gene match: 4. Germline V gives CDR1 ENHRY, CDR2 SYGVKD. The CDR3 loop spans 13 amino acids. The CDR3 bases are TGTGCCATTGGGACTAGCGCAGCCTACGAGCAGTACTTC. Translating it yields CAIGTSAAYEQYF.

V gene TRBV7-6 combines with J gene TRBJ1-1, with D tentatively TRBD1 (5 bases). The CDR3 is made up of 13 amino acids. Germline V gives CDR1 SGHVS, CDR2 FNYEAQ. Trimming stripped 5 bases from V and 5 bases from J, with 12 bases between. The CDR3 DNA sequence: TGTGCCAGCAGCCCGTTAGACAGAACTGAAGCTTTCTTT. Translating it yields CASSPLDRTEAFF. The entire variable domain, with the rest obtained from reference TRBV7-6 and TRBJ1-1, is as follows: GAGVSQSPRYKVTKRGQDVALRCDPISGHVSLYWYRQALGQGPEFLTYFNYEAQQDKSGLPNDRFSAERPEGSISTLTIQRTEQRDSAMYRCASSPLDRTEAFFGQGTRLTVV.

The chain uses TRBV7-6 and TRBJ2-1; D is possibly TRBD2 (5 bases). Germline CDR1 and CDR2: SGHVS and FNYEAQ. This CDR3 is built from 16 residues. V was shortened by 5 bases and J by 3 bases, with 17 bases between the two germline ends. The CDR3 DNA reads TGTGCCAGCAGCACTACTAGGCTTGAATACTACAATGAGCAGTTCTTC. Its protein is CASSTTRLEYYNEQFF.

The rearrangement joins TRBV4-1 to TRBJ2-1; possibly TRBD2 for D (6 bases). There are 15 residues in the CDR3. Trimming took off 0 bases at V and 3 bases at J, with 9 bases between the two ends. Germline V gene data show CDR1 as MGHRA and CDR2 as YSYEKL. The CDR3 region is CASSQDHGGYNEQFF. CDR3 in DNA: TGCGCCAGCAGCCAAGATCACGGGGGCTACAATGAGCAGTTCTTC.

This clonotype occurred a few times. V is TRBV19 and J is TRBJ1-5; no firm D call. Germline values: CDR1 LNHDA, CDR2 SQIVND (reference sequence). Deletions cut 1 base from V and 7 bases from J, with 11 bases between. The length of the CDR3 is 14 residues. The CDR3 DNA reads TGTGCCAGTAGTATAGGGCTCTTAGGGCAGCCCCAGCATTTT. It specifies CASSIGLLGQPQHF.

This sequence joins TRBV18 and TRBJ2-7; a weak D match, TRBD1 (6 bases). V lost 4 bases, J lost 0 bases, and 13 bases lay in between. CDR1 and CDR2 (germline): KGHSH, LQKENI. The CDR3 loop spans 15 amino acids. CDR3 nucleotides: TGTGCCAGCTCACAAAGAGGACAGTCCTCCTACGAGCAGTACTTC. It yields the protein CASSQRGQSSYEQYF.

This clonotype was seen more than once but under ten times. The J gene is TRBJ1-4, the V gene TRBV7-6; 7 positions agree with TRBD1. J was trimmed by 8 bases and V by 5 bases; bases with no gene match: 8. CDR1 is SGHVS and CDR2 is FNYEAQ in the germline V gene. CDR3 length equals 14 residues. CDR3 nucleotides: TGTGCCAGCAGCCCGACAGGGCTTCGGGAAAAACTGTTTTTT. Encoded protein: CASSPTGLREKLFF. Based on the CDR3 plus reference TRBV7-6 and TRBJ1-4, the full variable domain is GAGVSQSPRYKVTKRGQDVALRCDPISGHVSLYWYRQALGQGPEFLTYFNYEAQQDKSGLPNDRFSAERPEGSISTLTIQRTEQRDSAMYRCASSPTGLREKLFFGSGTQLSVL.

The rearrangement links TRBV6-5 to TRBJ2-5; D might be TRBD1 (5 bases). Germline CDR1 MNHEY, CDR2 SVGAGI. This CDR3 contains 13 residues. The ends were cut back, 6 bases at V and 4 bases at J, with 12 bases in the middle. In DNA form, the CDR3 reads TGTGCCAGCAGCTATGACACAGGAGAGACCCAGTACTTC. It translates to CASSYDTGETQYF.

The V and J genes are TRBV19 and TRBJ1-5, with 7 bases aligning to TRBD1. Germline V CDR1 and CDR2: LNHDA, SQIVND (reference sequence). V gave up 4 bases and J gave up 3 bases; unmatched junction bases: 9. This CDR3 has 16 residues. The CDR3 reads CASSTSDRKNNQPQHF. The CDR3 coding sequence is TGTGCCAGTAGTACTTCGGACAGGAAAAACAATCAGCCCCAGCATTTT. Based on the CDR3 plus reference TRBV19 and TRBJ1-5, the full variable domain is DGGITQSPKYLFRKEGQNVTLSCEQNLNHDAMYWYRQDPGQGLRLIYYSQIVNDFQKGDIAEGYSVSREKKESFPLTVTSAQKNPTAFYLCASSTSDRKNNQPQHFGDGTRLSIL.

The chain carries TRBV4-1 and TRBJ1-1; 7 nucleotides agree with TRBD1. The germline V gene has CDR1 MGHRA and CDR2 YSYEKL. The CDR3 sequence is 13 residues long. Trimming at V came to 1 base and at J to 9 bases, leaving 5 bases not matched to a gene. The CDR3 is CASSQVTGVKAFF. The CDR3, as DNA: TGCGCCAGCAGCCAAGTAACAGGGGTTAAAGCTTTCTTT.

This clonotype was seen more than once but under ten times. The chain recombines TRBV6-5 with TRBJ1-5, with D possibly TRBD1 on 5 matching bases. There are 21 residues in the CDR3. CDR1 and CDR2 (germline): MNHEY, SVGAGI. Trimming stripped 0 bases from V and 0 bases from J, with 24 bases between. Written as DNA, the CDR3 is TGTGCCAGCAGTTACTCGATACCGGGACTCCAATACCCTCTTAGCAATCAGCCCCAGCATTTT. It is translated as CASSYSIPGLQYPLSNQPQHF.

V gene TRBV19 combines with J gene TRBJ1-2; 9 bases fit TRBD1. The germline V gene encodes CDR1 LNHDA and CDR2 SQIVND (reference sequence). The length of the CDR3 is 16 residues. V shed 8 bases, J shed 7 bases, and the junction held 17 bases outside the gene matches. In nucleotides, the CDR3 is TGTGCCAGTGATGGGCCCCAGACAGGGGGTAACGGTGGCTACACCTTC. It yields the protein CASDGPQTGGNGGYTF.

The chain couples TRBV4-1 to TRBJ2-7, with D perhaps matching TRBD1 (6 bases). This CDR3 is 13 amino acids long. CDR1 MGHRA and CDR2 YSYEKL come from the germline V gene. V dropped 1 base and J dropped 6 bases, with 10 bases sitting between them. The CDR3 DNA sequence: TGCGCCAGCAGCCAAGCCACAGGGCTCGAGCAGTACTTC. Its translation is CASSQATGLEQYF.

The rearrangement uses TRBV19 and TRBJ1-5, with D perhaps TRBD1 (5 bases). Trimming left V 6 bases short and J 1 base short, with 13 bases between. CDR1 LNHDA and CDR2 SQIVND come from the germline V gene (reference sequence). The CDR3 sequence is 15 residues long. CDR3 in DNA: TGTGCCAGTAGGAAAGAGGGACCCAGCAATCAGCCCCAGCATTTT. Protein sequence: CASRKEGPSNQPQHF.

The chain carries TRBV20-1 and TRBJ2-7, with D unclear. V was pared by 2 bases and J by 3 bases, with 11 bases between. The CDR3 contains 13 residues. Germline V CDR1 and CDR2: DFQATT, SNEGSKA (reference sequence). CDR3 DNA: TGCAGTGCTAGACCCGGATCGTACTACGAGCAGTACGTC. Protein: CSARPGSYYEQYV.

This clonotype has ten or more counts. This rearrangement joins TRBV12-5 to TRBJ2-5; 9 bases fit TRBD1. The V and J ends lost 5 bases and 0 bases, in that order; junction bases with no gene match: 4. CDR1 is LGHNT, CDR2 FRNRAP, per germline. This CDR3 is built from 15 residues. The CDR3 DNA reads as TGTGCTAGTGGTCATTGGGACAGGGACCAAGAGACCCAGTACTTC. Protein: CASGHWDRDQETQYF.

Only a few counts were recorded for this clonotype. V is TRBV2 and J is TRBJ1-1; no clear D. The CDR3 consists of 15 residues. Trimming shortened V by 1 base and J by 3 bases, and 12 bases separated the two germline ends. Germline CDR1 SNHLY, CDR2 FYNNEI. CDR3 loop: CASSEGNWRDTEAFF. As DNA, the CDR3 is TGTGCCAGCAGTGAAGGGAACTGGCGGGACACTGAAGCTTTCTTT.